This T cell receptor beta chain was identified during a study of CD8 T cells in ankylosing spondylitis. Study-wide points: In the blood and synovial fluid of reactive arthritis, some motif variants had been previously reported.

CDR3 size: 12 residues. Unmatched junction bases numbered 10, after V lost 11 bases and J lost 7 bases. This clonotype has a count of ten or more. The antigen is unknown. Using its own MiXCR run on the 5' RACE reads, TCRdb lists one record per CDR3 protein. The sample has some 240,000 distinct CDR3 sequences, around 7.8% seen once. Sequenced: blood, either unsorted or a sorted T cell fraction (not recorded which). The receptor was isolated from a male donor with ankylosing spondylitis or in good health (not recorded which). The V gene is TRBV12-3 or TRBV12-4, the J gene TRBJ1-2; 7 nucleotides match TRBD1. CDR3 amino acids: CAGRQGASGYTF. The CDR3 region has the DNA TGTGCCGGGCGACAGGGTGCGAGTGGCTACACCTTC.